The next 10 T cell receptor beta chains were all read from a single sample in a study of shared clonotypes between healthy human individuals. The data were produced by immunoSEQ multiplex PCR, yet TCRdb's version contains in-frame clones alone and is incomplete. This table holds about 690,000 clones, 90% found once. The sequencing sample was made of memory CD8+ T cells from PBMCs. Subset of the sample: CD45RO+ cells pooled with CCR7-negative TemRA cells. These receptors were collected from a man aged 18 to 30 in good health. Some clones in this sample may be carry-over from other donors' samples.

This clone was observed once. In the same sample, other DNA sequences code for this CDR3. The rearrangement uses TRBV27 and TRBJ2-1, with 10 nucleotides matching TRBD2. Germline V gives CDR1 MNHEY, CDR2 SMNVEV (reference sequence). Unmatched junction bases numbered 4, after V lost 0 bases and J lost 5 bases. The CDR3 length is 16 residues. The CDR3 sequence: CASSLSGLAGDNEQFF. CDR3 DNA sequence: TGTGCCAGCAGTTTATCTGGGCTAGCGGGAGACAATGAGCAGTTCTTC.

V usage is TRBV9 and J usage is TRBJ2-1, with TRBD2 matching over 13 bases. Trimming cost V 1 base and J 4 bases; bases outside gene matches: 5. The CDR3 covers 17 residues. CDR1 SGDLS and CDR2 YYNGEE come from the germline V gene. This CDR3 reads CASSVQPLAGGYNEQFF. The CDR3, as DNA: TGTGCCAGCAGCGTACAACCACTAGCGGGAGGGTACAATGAGCAGTTCTTC.

The chain recombines TRBV27 with TRBJ2-1, with D possibly TRBD2 on 6 matching bases. The CDR3 consists of 13 residues. Trimming took off 10 bases at V and 2 bases at J, with 12 bases between the two ends. CDR1 MNHEY and CDR2 SMNVEV come from the germline V gene (reference sequence). The CDR3 DNA follows: TGTGCCACCCGGGACTCAACCTACAATGAGCAGTTCTTC. Protein product: CATRDSTYNEQFF.

This chain connects TRBV6-5 to TRBJ2-1, with D unresolved. The CDR3 sequence is 16 residues long. The V gene lost 2 bases and the J gene lost 0 bases, with 11 bases spanning the gap. Germline-derived CDR1 and CDR2 are MNHEY and SVGAGI. The CDR3 region is CASSYGLMSSYNEQFF. The DNA of the CDR3 is TGTGCCAGCAGTTACGGGCTAATGAGCTCCTACAATGAGCAGTTCTTC.

The sample holds one count of this clone. The chain links TRBV30 to TRBJ1-3; D possibly corresponds to TRBD1 (5 bases). CDR1 is GTSNPN, CDR2 SVGIG, per germline (reference sequence). The CDR3 runs to 12 residues. Trimming pared 0 bases from V and 11 bases from J, leaving 11 bases between. CDR3 nucleotide sequence: TGTGCCTGGAGTGTGGGGACCCCCGCCATATATTTT. Protein: CAWSVGTPAIYF.

This clone has ten or more counts. V usage is TRBV4-2 and J usage is TRBJ1-2; D not resolved. CDR1 and CDR2 from the germline V gene are LGHNA and YNFKEQ. The CDR3 length is 14 residues. Trimming stripped 5 bases from V and 2 bases from J, with 12 bases between. CDR3 in DNA: TGTGCCAGCAGCTCAACAGACGGGAACTATGGCTACACCTTC. It yields the protein CASSSTDGNYGYTF.

The chain is built from TRBV5-6 and TRBJ1-2; D uncertain. The germline V and J ends were trimmed by 0 bases and 4 bases, with 16 bases remaining between them. The V gene's germline CDR1 is SGHDT and CDR2 YYEEEE. The CDR3 contains 16 residues. The CDR3 protein is CASSLGRPLATYGYTF. The CDR3, as DNA: TGTGCCAGCAGCTTGGGCCGGCCCCTCGCCACCTATGGCTACACCTTC.

The chain couples TRBV28 to TRBJ1-1; D gene uncertain. Germline assignment: CDR1 MDHEN and CDR2 SYDVKM. V was pared by 3 bases and J by 2 bases, with 10 bases between. The CDR3 consists of 14 residues. DNA of the CDR3: TGTGCCAGCAGTTTTCTCCACTTTAACACTGAAGCTTTCTTT. It codes for CASSFLHFNTEAFF.

This clone came up once. The genes are TRBV9 and TRBJ1-2, with 7 bases aligning to TRBD1. The CDR3 is 15 residues long. V lost 5 bases, J lost 4 bases, and 11 bases stayed unmatched. Germline V lookup: CDR1 SGDLS, CDR2 YYNGEE. This CDR3 reads CASSEDRDRIYGYTF. In DNA form, the CDR3 reads TGTGCCAGCAGTGAAGACCGGGACAGAATCTATGGCTACACCTTC.

This sequence joins TRBV27 and TRBJ2-2; 7 positions match TRBD1. Germline V gives CDR1 MNHEY, CDR2 SMNVEV (reference sequence). J lost 6 bases, V lost 0 bases, and 7 bases had no gene match. The CDR3 is 16 residues long. CDR3 protein: CASSLSPAGQAGELFF. The CDR3 DNA follows: TGTGCCAGCAGTTTATCGCCAGCTGGACAGGCCGGGGAGCTGTTTTTT.